These 15 T cell receptor beta chains share one sample of origin, sequenced in a study of identical twins. TCRdb ran MiXCR on the 5' RACE reads and lists one entry per CDR3 protein. The table includes 510,000 or so distinct CDR3 sequences, roughly 15% detected once. Separately, the same data were catalogued under a study of yellow fever vaccine responses in identical twins.

The sample consisted of CD4+ T cells sorted from blood. The receptors here all came from a woman aged 18-30 years in good health.

This chain joins TRBV19 and TRBJ2-5; tentative D call: TRBD2 (7 bases). Germline V CDR1 and CDR2: LNHDA, SQIVND (reference sequence). The CDR3 runs to 15 residues. V was clipped by 1 base and J by 3 bases, with 12 bases between them. CDR3 sequence (DNA): TGTGCCAGTAGTATAGGGGGAGGGGGGAAAGAGACCCAGTACTTC. The encoded protein is CASSIGGGGKETQYF.

This clonotype was observed a handful of times. The CDR3 loop is CASSHLDRNFYEQYF. In DNA form, the CDR3 reads TGCGCCAGCAGCCATCTGGACAGAAACTTCTACGAGCAGTACTTC. The V gene is TRBV4-1, the J gene TRBJ2-7, with D maybe TRBD1 (6 bases). Germline V CDR1 and CDR2: MGHRA, YSYEKL. This CDR3 has 15 residues. V was shortened by 3 bases and J by 3 bases, with 15 bases between the two germline ends.

This chain joins TRBV20-1 and TRBJ1-6, with no clear D. Trimming left V 3 bases short and J 7 bases short, with 10 bases between. The germline CDR1 and CDR2 sequences are DFQATT and SNEGSKA (reference sequence). The CDR3 covers 13 residues. This CDR3 reads CSASLELNSPLHF. DNA of the CDR3: TGCAGTGCTAGCTTGGAGCTAAATTCACCCCTCCACTTT.

This chain joins TRBV20-1 and TRBJ2-7; 7 positions agree with TRBD1. This CDR3 has 15 residues. Trimming cost V 4 bases and J 5 bases; bases outside gene matches: 14. Germline CDR1 reads DFQATT; CDR2 reads SNEGSKA (reference sequence). CDR3 amino acids: CSANDGTEVSNEQYV. The CDR3 nucleotides read TGCAGTGCTAATGACGGGACAGAGGTGTCCAACGAGCAGTACGTC.

This clonotype has at least ten counts. This rearrangement joins TRBV12-3 or TRBV12-4 to TRBJ2-2; 8 bases map to TRBD1. The CDR3 runs to 16 residues. V lost 5 bases and J lost 1; bases outside the gene matches: 6. The CDR3 DNA reads as TGTGCCAGCAGTCCGCGGACAGGGCGGAACACCGGGGAGCTGTTTTTT. This translates into CASSPRTGRNTGELFF.

The CDR3 protein is CASRRDGQNTGELFF. In nucleotides, the CDR3 is TGTGCCAGCAGAAGGGACGGACAGAACACCGGGGAGCTGTTTTTT. V and J are TRBV28 and TRBJ2-2; the D call may be TRBD1 or TRBD2 (5 bases each). CDR1 is MDHEN and CDR2 is SYDVKM in the germline V gene. This CDR3 has 15 residues. V dropped 6 bases and J dropped 1 base, with 12 bases sitting between them.

This sequence joins TRBV28 and TRBJ2-3; D not resolved. CDR3 length: 16 amino acids. The germline V gene encodes CDR1 MDHEN and CDR2 SYDVKM. The germline V and J ends were trimmed by 5 bases and 0 bases, with 15 bases remaining between them. In DNA form, the CDR3 reads TGTGCCAGCAGTCTCCTGAGGACCTCTAGCACAGATACGCAGTATTTT. It codes for CASSLLRTSSTDTQYF.

V usage is TRBV6-5 and J usage is TRBJ2-5; maybe TRBD1 (6 bases). TRBJ2-1 explains the end of the DNA better; the J call may be wrong. CDR3 length: 15 residues. CDR1 is MNHEY and CDR2 is SVGAGI in the germline V gene. The CDR3 protein is CASSYGQLTQETQFF. DNA of the CDR3: TGTGCCAGCAGTTACGGACAGTTGACACAAGAGACCCAGTTCTTC.

J is TRBJ2-2 and V is TRBV7-9, with TRBD2 matching over 7 bases. This CDR3 comprises 15 residues. From germline, CDR1 is SEHNR and CDR2 FQNEAQ (reference sequence). With V trimmed by 3 bases and J by 1 base, 2 bases remained unmatched. CDR3 sequence (DNA): TGTGCCAGCAGCTTGCGCGGGAGGAACACCGGGGAGCTGTTTTTT. Its protein product is CASSLRGRNTGELFF.

The chain is built from TRBV15 and TRBJ2-3, with D possibly TRBD1 on 6 matching bases. CDR3 size: 14 residues. Germline-derived CDR1 and CDR2 are LNHNV and YYDKDF (reference sequence). Trimming shortened V by 5 bases and J by 3 bases, and 12 bases separated the two germline ends. CDR3 region: CATSLFRGTDTQYF. CDR3 coding DNA: TGTGCCACCAGCCTCTTTAGGGGGACAGATACGCAGTATTTT.

This clonotype has only a few counts. J is TRBJ1-2 and V is TRBV18; D possibly corresponds to TRBD1 (5 bases). Germline lookup yields CDR1 KGHSH and CDR2 LQKENI. The V end lost 2 bases, the J end lost 7 bases, and 8 bases lay between the germline ends. The CDR3 sequence is 12 residues long. This CDR3 reads CASSPGGGGYTF. For the CDR3, the DNA is TGTGCCAGCTCACCAGGTGGGGGTGGCTACACCTTC.

In its sample, this clonotype was seen once. The chain couples TRBV5-6 to TRBJ2-1; possible D gene TRBD2, 7 bases. The V end lost 6 bases, the J end lost 10 bases, and 17 bases lay between the germline ends. This CDR3 spans 13 amino acids. CDR1 is SGHDT and CDR2 is YYEEEE in the germline V gene. The CDR3 reads CASTPGGGREQFF. In DNA, the CDR3 is TGTGCCAGCACCCCCGGGGGCGGGAGAGAGCAGTTCTTC.

The V and J genes are TRBV7-8 and TRBJ2-1; TRBD2 matches 8 bases. The CDR3 has 15 amino acids. The V gene's germline CDR1 is SGHVS and CDR2 FQNEAQ. With V trimmed by 1 base and J by 8 bases, 7 bases remained unmatched. This CDR3 is CASSLGTSLSHEQFF. The CDR3 DNA follows: TGTGCCAGCAGCTTAGGGACTAGCCTGTCCCATGAGCAGTTCTTC.

The chain joins TRBV2 to TRBJ2-4, with a weak D call TRBD2 (5 bases). Trimming took 8 bases from V and 1 from J, leaving 18 bases between them. Germline CDR1 and CDR2: SNHLY and FYNNEI. CDR3 length: 16 residues. The CDR3 DNA sequence: TGTGCCAGCCGGGGATTGACAACCACCGCCAAAAACATTCAGTACTTC. It encodes CASRGLTTTAKNIQYF.

This clonotype was found a few times. The chain uses TRBV5-1 and TRBJ2-5, with a possible D match to TRBD1 (6 bases). This CDR3 spans 14 amino acids. With 4 bases removed from V and 5 bases from J, the gap between germline ends came to 15 bases. Germline CDR1 and CDR2: SGHRS and YFSETQ. CDR3 region: CASSGGRALETQYF. The CDR3 DNA follows: TGCGCCAGCAGCGGGGGCAGGGCCCTCGAGACCCAGTACTTC.